These 32 T cell receptor beta chains share one sample of origin, sequenced in a study of somatic mutations in cytotoxic T cells in rheumatoid arthritis. TCRdb keeps only in-frame clones here, not all; method: immunoSEQ multiplex PCR. The repertoire consists of about 10,000 clones, with 89% occurring once and the leading ten covering approximately 0.99%. The sequencing sample was made of CD4+ T cells sorted from blood. Receptor source: a young woman with rheumatoid arthritis.

This clone was seen a single time. The genes are TRBV28 and TRBJ1-2, with TRBD1 matching 7 bases. The V gene end was trimmed by 6 bases and the J gene end by 5 bases; junction bases not matched to a gene: 12. CDR1 MDHEN and CDR2 SYDVKM come from the germline V gene. The CDR3 is 15 residues long. This CDR3 is CASSPGRDRFYGYTF. As DNA, the CDR3 is TGTGCCAGCAGCCCTGGCCGGGACAGATTTTATGGCTACACCTTC.

This sequence joins TRBV19 and TRBJ1-5; D gene unclear. V shed 2 bases and J shed 3 bases, with 14 bases lying between them. Germline V gene data show CDR1 as LNHDA and CDR2 as SQIVND (reference sequence). The CDR3 is made up of 16 amino acids. In nucleotides, the CDR3 is TGTGCCAGTAGTATACTTGGGCGGGGAGACAATCAGCCCCAGCATTTT. It translates to CASSILGRGDNQPQHF.

The chain links TRBV4-1 to TRBJ2-1; 12 positions agree with TRBD1. Germline CDR1 reads MGHRA; CDR2 reads YSYEKL. The CDR3 runs to 21 residues. Trimming at V came to 0 bases and at J to 4 bases, leaving 16 bases not matched to a gene. The chain's CDR3 is CASSQDSGTGGPEGVYNEQFF. The CDR3 nucleotides are TGCGCCAGCAGCCAAGACTCCGGGACAGGGGGCCCTGAGGGGGTTTACAATGAGCAGTTCTTC.

The chain is built from TRBV30 and TRBJ2-6, with a weak D call TRBD2 (6 bases). Germline CDR1 and CDR2: GTSNPN and SVGIG (reference sequence). CDR3 size: 17 residues. V was clipped by 6 bases and J by 0 bases, with 18 bases between them. CDR3 nucleotides: TGTGCCTGTCTAAGGCGGGGTGGTGTCTCTGGGGCCAACGTCCTGACTTTC. Its protein is CACLRRGGVSGANVLTF.

This chain links TRBV7-2 with TRBJ1-5; D is uncertain. In germline, CDR1 is SGHTA, CDR2 FQGNSA. V was clipped by 5 bases and J by 4 bases, with 9 bases between them. The CDR3 loop spans 13 amino acids. The CDR3 loop reads CASSQSVNQPQHF. In nucleotides, the CDR3 is TGTGCCAGCAGCCAAAGCGTAAATCAGCCCCAGCATTTT.

The chain has TRBV7-2 and TRBJ2-7, with TRBD2 matching 11 bases. The germline CDR1 and CDR2 sequences are SGHTA and FQGNSA. V lost 1 base to trimming and J lost 2 bases; unmatched junction nucleotides: 7. This CDR3 is built from 17 residues. Written as DNA, the CDR3 is TGTGCCAGCAGCTTAGGGGCTAGCGGGGGGAGGACCTACGAGCAGTACTTC. Its protein product is CASSLGASGGRTYEQYF. Combining the CDR3 with reference TRBV7-2 and TRBJ2-7 gives the whole variable domain GAGVSQSPSNKVTEKGKDVELRCDPISGHTALYWYRQSLGQGLEFLIYFQGNSAPDKSGLPSDRFSAERTGGSVSTLTIQRTQQEDSAVYLCASSLGASGGRTYEQYFGPGTRLTVT.

V usage is TRBV6-5 and J usage is TRBJ2-7, with D possibly TRBD1 on 6 matching bases. The CDR3 has 15 residues. V lost 4 bases and J 2 bases, leaving 15 bases between the germline ends. Germline lookup yields CDR1 MNHEY and CDR2 SVGAGI. The CDR3 sequence is CASSSDGTSTYEQYF. The CDR3 bases are TGTGCCAGCAGTTCCGACGGGACAAGCACCTACGAGCAGTACTTC.

The CDR3 sequence is CASSLEDRGSTNEQYF. The CDR3 bases are TGCGCCAGCAGCTTGGAGGACAGGGGCAGTACCAACGAGCAGTACTTC. The V and J genes are TRBV5-1 and TRBJ2-7, with 9 bases identical to TRBD1. Germline CDR1 SGHRS, CDR2 YFSETQ. CDR3 size: 16 residues. V lost 0 bases, J lost 5 bases, and 9 bases stayed unmatched.

This chain joins TRBV19 and TRBJ2-3; weak D call: TRBD2 (6 bases). V was shortened by 4 bases and J by 2 bases, with 16 bases between the two germline ends. The CDR3 has 16 amino acids. CDR1 and CDR2 from the germline V gene are LNHDA and SQIVND (reference sequence). The CDR3 is CASSTSSGLLTDTQYF. As DNA, the CDR3 is TGTGCCAGTAGTACTTCCTCGGGACTGCTCACAGATACGCAGTATTTT.

The chain employs TRBV30 and TRBJ2-1, with a tentative D call TRBD1 (6 bases). Trimming took off 4 bases at V and 1 base at J, with 17 bases between the two ends. The CDR3 extends over 16 amino acids. Germline lookup yields CDR1 GTSNPN and CDR2 SVGIG (reference sequence). The CDR3 sequence: CAWTPRGITSYNEQFF. CDR3 nucleotides: TGTGCCTGGACCCCGAGGGGGATTACATCCTACAATGAGCAGTTCTTC.

This chain uses TRBV28 with TRBJ2-1; no clear D. CDR3 length: 15 residues. Trimming pared 7 bases from V and 0 bases from J, leaving 13 bases between. Germline V gives CDR1 MDHEN, CDR2 SYDVKM. In DNA form, the CDR3 reads TGTGCCAGCAAACTTATAGCCCTCTCCTACAATGAGCAGTTCTTC. It is translated as CASKLIALSYNEQFF.

The CDR3 coding sequence is TGCGCCAGCAGCCAGGAGGCCGGGACAGGCTACGGCTACACCTTC. This codes for CASSQEAGTGYGYTF. The rearrangement uses TRBV4-3 and TRBJ1-2, with 8 bases matching TRBD1. The CDR3 contains 15 residues. V was pared by 3 bases and J by 8 bases, with 11 bases of the junction left unmatched. Germline CDR1 is LGHNA and CDR2 is YSLEER.

The chain is built from TRBV14 and TRBJ1-2; D might be TRBD1 (6 bases). With 1 base removed from V and 13 bases from J, the gap between germline ends came to 16 bases. Germline V gene data show CDR1 as SGHDN and CDR2 as FVKESK. The CDR3 is made up of 13 amino acids. The CDR3 coding sequence is TGTGCCAGCAGCCAAGGACCGGACAGAGGGAGCACCTTC. It encodes CASSQGPDRGSTF.

This chain connects TRBV4-3 to TRBJ2-7; 7 bases match TRBD1. There are 14 residues in the CDR3. V was clipped by 1 base and J by 3 bases; unmatched bases: 3. CDR1 is LGHNA and CDR2 is YSLEER in the germline V gene. In DNA, the CDR3 is TGCGCCAGCAGCCAAGTGGCAGGGGGCTACGAGCAGTACTTC. This sequence encodes CASSQVAGGYEQYF.

This clone was counted between two and nine times. This chain connects TRBV7-2 to TRBJ2-1; TRBD2 matches at 12 bases. Trimming cost V 5 bases and J 7 bases; bases outside gene matches: 3. Germline values: CDR1 SGHTA, CDR2 FQGNSA. CDR3 size: 14 residues. In nucleotides, the CDR3 is TGTGCCAGCAGCCGACTAGCGGGAGTTAATGAGCAGTTCTTC. This sequence encodes CASSRLAGVNEQFF.

This chain joins TRBV19 and TRBJ1-1; the D gene is possibly TRBD1 (5 bases). The CDR3 has 13 amino acids. V was clipped by 10 bases and J by 0 bases, with 12 bases between them. CDR1 is LNHDA and CDR2 is SQIVND in the germline V gene (reference sequence). This CDR3 is CATRAGVNTEAFF. Here the CDR3 DNA reads TGTGCCACCCGAGCGGGGGTGAACACTGAAGCTTTCTTT.

J is TRBJ1-3 and V is TRBV28; D is unresolved. Trimming took 6 bases from V and 8 from J, leaving 5 bases between them. CDR3 length: 10 amino acids. Germline V gene sequence: CDR1 MDHEN, CDR2 SYDVKM. The CDR3 protein is CASRGDTIYF. CDR3 in DNA: TGTGCCAGCAGAGGAGACACCATATATTTT.

This clone was detected once. The rearrangement uses TRBV10-3 and TRBJ1-5; 7 positions agree with TRBD1. V dropped 2 bases and J dropped 2; count of bases not matched to a gene: 6. This CDR3 comprises 16 residues. The germline gives CDR1 ENHRY, CDR2 SYGVKD. The CDR3 here is CAISERQGVGNQPQHF. Written as DNA, the CDR3 is TGTGCCATCAGTGAGCGCCAGGGGGTTGGCAATCAGCCCCAGCATTTT.

The J gene is TRBJ2-2, the V gene TRBV6-6, with 7 bases matching TRBD1. Trimming cost V 6 bases and J 3 bases; bases outside gene matches: 10. The CDR3 contains 16 residues. CDR1 MNHNY and CDR2 SVGAGI come from the germline V gene (reference sequence). Here the CDR3 reads CASRTGTGKYTGELFF. In nucleotides, the CDR3 is TGTGCCAGCAGGACAGGGACGGGTAAATACACCGGGGAGCTGTTTTTT.

This clone was counted a single time. The rearrangement links TRBV5-1 to TRBJ2-7; 9 bases line up with TRBD2. V shed 0 bases, J shed 2 bases, and the junction held 3 bases outside the gene matches. Per germline, CDR1 SGHRS and CDR2 YFSETQ. The CDR3 has 15 residues. CDR3: CASSLGSSGTYEQYF. CDR3 coding DNA: TGCGCCAGCAGCTTGGGGTCTAGCGGGACCTACGAGCAGTACTTC.

CDR3 coding DNA: TGTGCCAGCAGTGAAGCCTATTACAGGGATCAGGTCAATCAGCCCCAGCATTTT. Translated: CASSEAYYRDQVNQPQHF. V is TRBV2 and J is TRBJ1-5; D possibly corresponds to TRBD1 (6 bases). CDR1 and CDR2 (germline): SNHLY, FYNNEI. This CDR3 region has 18 residues. The germline V and J ends were trimmed by 0 bases and 3 bases, with 18 bases remaining between them.

The chain has TRBV6-5 and TRBJ1-2, with D maybe TRBD1 (6 bases). Germline V gene data show CDR1 as MNHEY and CDR2 as SVGAGI. The ends were cut back, 0 bases at V and 8 bases at J, with 13 bases in the middle. The CDR3 has 14 residues. CDR3 sequence (DNA): TGTGCCAGCAGTTACTCCAGGGGATCGGAAGGCTACACCTTC. It is translated as CASSYSRGSEGYTF.

There are a few counts of this clone. This chain joins TRBV6-1 and TRBJ2-7, with D perhaps TRBD1 (6 bases). The CDR3 length is 15 residues. CDR1 MNHNS and CDR2 SASEGT come from the germline V gene. V shed 5 bases and J shed 0 bases, with 14 bases lying between them. CDR3 loop: CASSKDRPSSYEQYF. CDR3 DNA: TGTGCCAGCAGTAAAGACAGGCCTAGCTCCTACGAGCAGTACTTC.

V and J are TRBV25-1 and TRBJ1-2; D is unresolved. CDR1 and CDR2 (germline): MGHDK, SYGVNS. The CDR3 totals 17 residues. Trimming shortened V by 1 base and J by 6 bases, and 21 bases separated the two germline ends. CDR3 bases: TGTGCCAGCAGTGAATTTGGAGGGCATGAGTGGGGAAATGGCTACACCTTC. Its translation: CASSEFGGHEWGNGYTF.

In its sample, this clone was seen once. V usage is TRBV6-5 and J usage is TRBJ1-2; unclear D gene. Trimming removed 0 bases from V and 5 bases from J, with 13 bases in between. The CDR3 spans 15 residues. Germline V gene lookup returns CDR1 MNHEY and CDR2 SVGAGI. The CDR3 loop is CASSYSNTATYGYTF. CDR3 coding DNA: TGTGCCAGCAGTTACTCCAATACAGCCACTTATGGCTACACCTTC.

The chain has TRBV6-4 and TRBJ1-2; D perhaps matches TRBD1 (5 bases). Germline V gives CDR1 MRHNA, CDR2 SNTAGT. The CDR3 has 13 amino acids. The ends were cut back, 6 bases at V and 2 bases at J, with 10 bases in the middle. CDR3 residues: CASREGPNYGYTF. CDR3 nucleotide sequence: TGTGCCAGCAGGGAGGGGCCAAACTATGGCTACACCTTC.

The gene calls are TRBV7-2 and TRBJ2-5, with D tentatively TRBD2 (5 bases). Germline values: CDR1 SGHTA, CDR2 FQGNSA. V lost 1 base to trimming and J lost 5 bases, with 14 bases between them. The CDR3 is 15 amino acids. The DNA for the CDR3 is TGTGCCAGCAGCTTAGGAGGAAGCGGTAGGGAGACCCAGTACTTC. Translating gives CASSLGGSGRETQYF.

CDR3 protein: CASSLTGDGEYGYTF. In DNA form, the CDR3 reads TGTGCCAGCAGCTTAACGGGAGACGGAGAGTATGGCTACACCTTC. This chain links TRBV7-3 with TRBJ1-2; the D is unclear. The CDR3 loop spans 15 amino acids. V was shortened by 0 bases and J by 5 bases, with 13 bases between the two germline ends. CDR1 is SGHTA, CDR2 FQGTGA, per germline. The full variable domain, completed using reference TRBV7-3 and TRBJ1-2, is GAGVSQTPSNKVTEKGKYVELRCDPISGHTALYWYRQSLGQGPEFLIYFQGTGAADDSGLPNDRFFAVRPEGSVSTLKIQRTERGDSAVYLCASSLTGDGEYGYTFGSGTRLTVV.

The chain recombines TRBV11-2 with TRBJ2-7; TRBD2 agrees at 8 bases. Germline CDR1 is SGHAT and CDR2 is FQNNGV. V lost 3 bases, J lost 1 base, and 5 bases stayed unmatched. This CDR3 spans 15 amino acids. The CDR3: CASSLTRGGSYEQYF. CDR3 sequence (DNA): TGTGCCAGCAGCTTGACTCGCGGGGGGTCCTACGAGCAGTACTTC.

This clone was seen a single time. The junction does not match germline at one end; this may be a read error. The chain joins TRBV6-5 to TRBJ2-7, with 9 bases aligning to TRBD2. This CDR3 is 14 amino acids long. The germline V gene has CDR1 MNHEY and CDR2 SVGAGI. CDR3 amino acids: CASKVLAGTQREDF. DNA of the CDR3: TGTGCCAGCAAGGTGCTAGCGGGAACCCAGAGGGAGGACTTC.

The chain links TRBV30 to TRBJ2-6; TRBD2 matches 8 bases. CDR3 length equals 17 residues. With 0 bases clipped from V and 2 bases from J, the junction kept 6 bases outside the gene matches. The germline CDR1 and CDR2 sequences are GTSNPN and SVGIG (reference sequence). The CDR3 reads CAWSVQRGWPGANVLTF. The CDR3 DNA is TGTGCCTGGAGTGTACAGCGGGGGTGGCCTGGGGCCAACGTCCTGACTTTC.

The chain employs TRBV7-9 and TRBJ2-3; D is uncertain. V lost 0 bases and J lost 4, with 14 bases in between. The CDR3 spans 16 residues. CDR1 is SEHNR and CDR2 is FQNEAQ in the germline V gene (reference sequence). Here the CDR3 DNA reads TGTGCCAGCAGCTTAGCGCTTGTTAGATTCGCAGATACGCAGTATTTT. It yields the protein CASSLALVRFADTQYF.